This TCR beta chain was recovered during a study of blood T cell repertoires in COVID-19. The CDR3 totals 15 residues. J gave up 6 bases and V 3 bases, and 6 bases lay outside the gene matches. CDR1 is SGDLS and CDR2 is YYNGEE in the germline V gene. Sequenced by immunoSEQ multiplex PCR; TCRdb stores in-frame clones only, minus some. The sample includes approximately 180,000 clones, 80% to 90% of them seen just once. This receptor was taken from a human donor with active or convalescent COVID-19. The donor label of this sample is uncertain. The J gene is TRBJ2-1, the V gene TRBV9; TRBD1 agrees at 10 bases. Sequences were obtained from peripheral blood. Here the CDR3 DNA reads TGTGCCAGCAGCGGCGGGACAGGGGTGAGCAATGAGCAGTTCTTC. It encodes CASSGGTGVSNEQFF.